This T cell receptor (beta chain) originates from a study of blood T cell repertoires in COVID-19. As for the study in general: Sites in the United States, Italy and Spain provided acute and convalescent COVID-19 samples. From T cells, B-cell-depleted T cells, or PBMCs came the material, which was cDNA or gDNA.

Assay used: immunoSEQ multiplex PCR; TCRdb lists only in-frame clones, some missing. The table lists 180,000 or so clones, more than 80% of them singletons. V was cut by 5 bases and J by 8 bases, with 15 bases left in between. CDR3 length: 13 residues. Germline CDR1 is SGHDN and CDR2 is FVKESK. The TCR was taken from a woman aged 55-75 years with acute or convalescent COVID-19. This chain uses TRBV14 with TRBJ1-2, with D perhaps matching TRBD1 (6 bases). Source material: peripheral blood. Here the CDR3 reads CASSILRGEGYTF. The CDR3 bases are TGTGCCAGCAGCATCCTCAGGGGCGAAGGCTACACCTTC.